The rows below give T cell receptor beta chains drawn from one sample of a study of blood T cells in healthy people across ages. TCRdb reprocessed the 5' RACE reads with MiXCR, giving one entry per CDR3 protein. This sample has roughly 1.4 million distinct CDR3 sequences, with almost 60% found just once. Input material: blood. The receptors here all came from a man in his late teens or twenties in good health. Both conserved end residues are part of each CDR3. Each record gives: CDR3 protein, CDR3 DNA, J gene, D gene, clone size, V gene. A D gene is named only where the DNA matches it firmly. Expanded clones are given a class, and other clones once, few, many or no size at all.

CDR3aa: CASSLLRGGGSTDTQYF; CDR3nt: TGTGCCAGCAGCCTATTACGAGGGGGCGGGAGCACAGATACGCAGTATTTT; j_gene: TRBJ2-3; d_gene: TRBD1; abundance: few; v_gene: TRBV7-2
CDR3aa: CASSLGKSYEQYF; CDR3nt: TGTGCCAGCAGCCTCGGAAAATCCTACGAGCAGTACTTC; j_gene: TRBJ2-7; d_gene: -; abundance: once; v_gene: TRBV9
CDR3aa: CASSPPGLAVLDTQYF; CDR3nt: TGTGCCAGCAGTCCTCCGGGACTAGCGGTTCTAGATACGCAGTATTTT; j_gene: TRBJ2-3; d_gene: TRBD2; abundance: -; v_gene: TRBV6-5
CDR3aa: CASRTGRYNSPLHF; CDR3nt: TGTGCCAGCAGGACCGGACGGTATAATTCACCCCTCCACTTT; j_gene: TRBJ1-6; d_gene: -; abundance: -; v_gene: TRBV11-2
CDR3aa: CSARDSAGLNYEQYF; CDR3nt: TGCAGTGCTAGAGATTCCGCGGGCCTCAACTACGAGCAGTACTTC; j_gene: TRBJ2-7; d_gene: -; abundance: -; v_gene: TRBV20-1
CDR3aa: CASSWSSGRSGNEQFF; CDR3nt: TGCGCCAGCAGCTGGTCTAGCGGGAGGTCCGGCAATGAGCAGTTCTTC; j_gene: TRBJ2-1; d_gene: TRBD2; abundance: -; v_gene: TRBV5-1
CDR3aa: CATGTYYNSPLHF; CDR3nt: TGTGCCACCGGGACCTACTATAATTCACCCCTCCACTTT; j_gene: TRBJ1-6; d_gene: -; abundance: -; v_gene: TRBV6-5
CDR3aa: CASSTWDSQEHF; CDR3nt: TGTGCCAGCAGCACATGGGACTCCCAGGAGCATTTT; j_gene: TRBJ1-5; d_gene: -; abundance: -; v_gene: TRBV6-5
CDR3aa: CSVEVGGNRYEQYF; CDR3nt: TGCAGCGTTGAAGTGGGGGGCAATAGGTACGAGCAGTACTTC; j_gene: TRBJ2-7; d_gene: -; abundance: -; v_gene: TRBV29-1
CDR3aa: CASSPGGAGVRVYNEQFF; CDR3nt: TGCGCCAGCAGCCCAGGGGGCGCAGGAGTGAGGGTATACAATGAGCAGTTCTTC; j_gene: TRBJ2-1; d_gene: TRBD1; abundance: -; v_gene: TRBV5-1
CDR3aa: CASSSQGSGKQYF; CDR3nt: TGTGCCAGCAGTTCACAGGGTAGTGGGAAGCAGTACTTC; j_gene: TRBJ2-7; d_gene: -; abundance: -; v_gene: TRBV28
CDR3aa: CASSGGGTGGTQYF; CDR3nt: TGTGCCAGCAGTGGTGGGGGGACAGGGGGGACCCAGTACTTC; j_gene: TRBJ2-5; d_gene: TRBD1; abundance: -; v_gene: TRBV28
CDR3aa: CASSGETSGRVSYEQYF; CDR3nt: TGTGCCAGCAGTGGAGAGACTAGCGGGAGGGTCTCCTACGAGCAGTACTTC; j_gene: TRBJ2-7; d_gene: TRBD2; abundance: -; v_gene: TRBV6-1
CDR3aa: CASSPAGYYEQYF; CDR3nt: TGTGCCAGCTCACCGGCCGGCTACTACGAGCAGTACTTC; j_gene: TRBJ2-7; d_gene: -; abundance: few; v_gene: TRBV7-9
CDR3aa: CASSEAGRRGGYTF; CDR3nt: TGTGCCAGCAGTGAAGCGGGACGGCGAGGTGGCTACACCTTC; j_gene: TRBJ1-2; d_gene: -; abundance: -; v_gene: TRBV6-1
CDR3aa: CASSLQPKETQYF; CDR3nt: TGTGCCAGCAGCTTGCAGCCTAAAGAGACCCAGTACTTC; j_gene: TRBJ2-5; d_gene: -; abundance: few; v_gene: TRBV5-5
CDR3aa: CASRVQEIGELFF; CDR3nt: TGTGCCAGCAGAGTACAGGAAATCGGGGAGCTGTTTTTT; j_gene: TRBJ2-2; d_gene: -; abundance: few; v_gene: TRBV9
CDR3aa: CASRVSSGSYNEQFF; CDR3nt: TGTGCCAGCAGGGTTAGCTCGGGGTCCTACAATGAGCAGTTCTTC; j_gene: TRBJ2-1; d_gene: -; abundance: -; v_gene: TRBV27
CDR3aa: CASRGQRGFYEQYF; CDR3nt: TGCGCCAGCAGAGGCCAGCGGGGATTCTACGAGCAGTACTTC; j_gene: TRBJ2-7; d_gene: TRBD2; abundance: -; v_gene: TRBV5-1
CDR3aa: CASSQDPDRGRNEQFF; CDR3nt: TGTGCCAGCAGCCAAGATCCGGACAGGGGGCGGAATGAGCAGTTCTTC; j_gene: TRBJ2-1; d_gene: TRBD1; abundance: -; v_gene: TRBV3-1
CDR3aa: CASSRKSGGYYEQYF; CDR3nt: TGTGCCAGCAGCCGAAAGTCGGGAGGGTACTACGAGCAGTACTTC; j_gene: TRBJ2-7; d_gene: TRBD2; abundance: -; v_gene: TRBV14
CDR3aa: CASSQDGSSGGPKPNEQFF; CDR3nt: TGTGCCAGCAGCCAAGACGGGAGTAGCGGGGGCCCTAAACCCAATGAGCAGTTCTTC; j_gene: TRBJ2-1; d_gene: TRBD2; abundance: once; v_gene: TRBV3-1